This entry describes one TCR beta chain. V lost 2 bases to trimming and J lost 6 bases, with 11 bases between them. This CDR3 region has 13 residues. Germline lookup yields CDR1 SGHNT and CDR2 YYREEE (reference sequence). The data belong to a study of cytotoxic CD8 clonotypes in ibrutinib-treated CLL. Assay: immunoSEQ multiplex PCR; the TCRdb copy retains only in-frame clones and omits some. The sample carries 20,000 to 25,000 clones, about 68% recorded once. The sequencing used PBMCs, collected before ibrutinib treatment. This receptor was identified in a human donor with chronic lymphocytic leukemia. V usage is TRBV5-4 and J usage is TRBJ1-1; possibly TRBD1 for D (6 bases). The CDR3 coding sequence is TGTGCCAGCAGCTTTTACAGGGTTTCTGAAGCTTTCTTT. Translating it yields CASSFYRVSEAFF.